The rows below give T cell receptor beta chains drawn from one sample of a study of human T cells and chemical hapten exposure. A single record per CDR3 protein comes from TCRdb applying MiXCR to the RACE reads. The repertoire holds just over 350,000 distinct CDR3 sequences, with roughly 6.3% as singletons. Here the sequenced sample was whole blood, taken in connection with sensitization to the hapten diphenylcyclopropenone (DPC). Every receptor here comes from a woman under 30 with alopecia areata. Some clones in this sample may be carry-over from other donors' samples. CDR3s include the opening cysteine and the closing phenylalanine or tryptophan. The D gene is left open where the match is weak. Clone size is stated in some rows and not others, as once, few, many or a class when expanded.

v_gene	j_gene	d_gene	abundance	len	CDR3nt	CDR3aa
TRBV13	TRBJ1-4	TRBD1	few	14	TGTGCCAGCAGCTTAGGCGACAGGGACGAAAAACTGTTTTTT	CASSLGDRDEKLFF
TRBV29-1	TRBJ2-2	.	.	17	TGCAGCGTGGGGGGCCAGTGGGGACAGCTAAACACCGGGGAGCTGTTTTTT	CSVGGQWGQLNTGELFF
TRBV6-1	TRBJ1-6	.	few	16	TGTGCCAGCAGTGAAGAGGTGGGCAGGGTTAATTCACCCCTCCACTTT	CASSEEVGRVNSPLHF
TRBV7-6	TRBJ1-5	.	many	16	TGTGCCAGCAGCTTAGGGCAGGGGTATAGCAATCAGCCCCAGCATTTT	CASSLGQGYSNQPQHF
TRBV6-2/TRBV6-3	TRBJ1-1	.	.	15	TGTGCCAGCAGGGGGGCGGAATTTATGAACACTGAAGCTTTCTTT	CASRGAEFMNTEAFF
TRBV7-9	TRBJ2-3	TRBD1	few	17	TGTGCCAGCAGCTTAAATGTTGGGACAGGGACCACAGATACGCAGTATTTT	CASSLNVGTGTTDTQYF
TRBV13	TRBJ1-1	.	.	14	TGTGCCAGCATTCCACGTGGGGGTCGCACTGAAGCTTTCTTT	CASIPRGGRTEAFF
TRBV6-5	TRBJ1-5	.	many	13	TGTGCCAGCAGTTTGAGGGAGCGGCAGCCCCAGCATTTT	CASSLRERQPQHF
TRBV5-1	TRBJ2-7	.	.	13	TGCGCCAGCAGCTTAGGGTTTTCCTACGAGCAGTACTTC	CASSLGFSYEQYF
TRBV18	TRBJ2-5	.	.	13	TGTGCCAGCTCACCGACCCACCAAGAGACCCAGTACTTC	CASSPTHQETQYF
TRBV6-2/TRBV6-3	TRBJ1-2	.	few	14	TGTGCCAGCAGCCCTGGGAAAGGCCACTATGGCTACACCTTC	CASSPGKGHYGYTF
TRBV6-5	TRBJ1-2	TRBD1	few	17	TGTGCCAGCAGTTACTCGAATTCGGGACAGGGAGGCTATGGCTACACCTTC	CASSYSNSGQGGYGYTF
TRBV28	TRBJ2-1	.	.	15	TGTGCCAGCAGGTCCCTTTGGACAGCCTACAATGAGCAGTTCTTC	CASRSLWTAYNEQFF
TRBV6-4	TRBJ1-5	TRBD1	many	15	TGTGCCAGCAGTGCGGGACAGGGGGAATCAGAGCCCCAGCATTTT	CASSAGQGESEPQHF
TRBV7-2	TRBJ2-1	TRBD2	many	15	TGTGCCAGCAGCTCAAGCGGGGGGTATTACAATGAGCAGTTCTTC	CASSSSGGYYNEQFF
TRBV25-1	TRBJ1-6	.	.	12	TGTGCCACGGGGGGGGCTAATTCACCCCTCCACTTT	CATGGANSPLHF
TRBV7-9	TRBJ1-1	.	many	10	TGTGCCAGCAGCCTTCATGAAGCTTTCTTT	CASSLHEAFF
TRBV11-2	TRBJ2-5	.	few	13	TGTGCCAGCAGCGGAGGCAGGGAAGAGACCCAGTACTTC	CASSGGREETQYF
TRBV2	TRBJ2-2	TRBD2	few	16	TGTGCCAGCAGTGAAGTAGCGGGGGCCTACACCGGGGAGCTGTTTTTT	CASSEVAGAYTGELFF
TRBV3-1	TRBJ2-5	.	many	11	TGTGCCAGCAGCCATGTAGAGACCCAGTACTTC	CASSHVETQYF
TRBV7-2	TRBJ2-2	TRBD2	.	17	TGTGCCAGCAGCTTCGCTAGCGGCTACGCGAACACCGGGGAGCTGTTTTTT	CASSFASGYANTGELFF
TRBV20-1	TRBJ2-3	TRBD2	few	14	TGCAGTGCCCCGAGCGGGGGGGCCACAGATACGCAGTATTTT	CSAPSGGATDTQYF
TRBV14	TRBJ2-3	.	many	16	TGTGCCAGCAGCCAAGATTTCGCGACTAGTTCAAATACGCAGTATTTT	CASSQDFATSSNTQYF